This is a list of T cell receptor beta chains from one sample in a study of cytomegalovirus exposure and HLA in healthy donors. Produced via immunoSEQ multiplex PCR; TCRdb's table is partial and in-frame only. This table has 190,000 or so clones, 84% appearing once. Material: PBMCs. The source of these receptors is a woman aged 18-35 years in good health and CMV-seropositive. The CDR3 runs from the conserved cysteine through the conserved F or W. A D gene is named only where the DNA matches it firmly. Clone size appears in some rows only: once, few, many, or a class for an expanded clone.

>TRBV9|.|.|16|TRBJ2-3
TGTGCCAGCAGCGTATCCCCGGGAAGAGTCACAGATACGCAGTATTTT
CASSVSPGRVTDTQYF
>TRBV5-1|.|TRBD1|15|TRBJ1-1
TGCGCCAGCAGCTTGGATAACAGGGGGCTAGGGGAGGCTTTCTTT
CASSLDNRGLGEAFF
>TRBV18|.|.|14|TRBJ2-1
TGTGCCAGCTCACCACTCAGCTCCTACAATGAGCAGTTCTTC
CASSPLSSYNEQFF
>TRBV5-6|.|.|16|TRBJ1-1
TGTGCCAGCAGCTCTGGGGCAGGGTGGATCGGCACTGAAGCTTTCTTT
CASSSGAGWIGTEAFF
>TRBV11-3|.|TRBD1|15|TRBJ2-7
TGTGCCAGCAGCCCCGGGACAGGCGACTCCTACGAGCAGTACTTC
CASSPGTGDSYEQYF
>TRBV11-1|.|TRBD1|16|TRBJ1-3
TGTGCCAGCAGCTTAGAACAGGGGGGTTCTGGAAACACCATATATTTT
CASSLEQGGSGNTIYF
>TRBV11-3|once|.|19|TRBJ1-5
TGTGCCAGCAGCTTATACGGCAAAATGAGCGATAATAGCAATCAGCCCCAGCATTTT
CASSLYGKMSDNSNQPQHF
>TRBV15|.|.|16|TRBJ2-7
TGTGCCACCAGCATTTACAGAGGACTGATGTTCGGCGAGCAGTACTTC
CATSIYRGLMFGEQYF
>TRBV19|.|.|13|TRBJ2-2
TGTGCCAGTAGTATAGGCGGCACCGGGGAGCTGTTTTTT
CASSIGGTGELFF
>TRBV28|few|.|15|TRBJ1-5
TGTGCCAGCAGTGTCCCCTGGCTGGCAAATCAGCCCCAGCATTTT
CASSVPWLANQPQHF
>TRBV9|.|TRBD1|16|TRBJ1-2
TGTGCCAGCAGCGCCGAAGGGGGCCTTGGGGGCCTCGGCTTTGCCTTC
CASSAEGGLGGLGFAF
>TRBV27|.|TRBD1|20|TRBJ1-5
TGTGCCAGCAGACCAACCTTCGGGACAGGGAGGTACTATAGCAATCAGCCCCAGCATTTT
CASRPTFGTGRYYSNQPQHF
>TRBV5-5|.|.|15|TRBJ1-2
TGTGCCAGCAGCCGGACGGACACGCCGGGCTATGGCTACACCTTC
CASSRTDTPGYGYTF
>TRBV5-6|.|.|15|TRBJ2-2
TGTGCCAGCAGGTTGGACGACACGATCACCGGGGAGCTGTTTTTT
CASRLDDTITGELFF
>TRBV5-4|once|TRBD1|17|TRBJ1-6
TGTGCCAGCAGCATAGACCGGACAGGGGAATTAGGTTCACCCCTCCACTTT
CASSIDRTGELGSPLHF
>TRBV15|.|.|11|TRBJ2-7
TGTGCCACCAGCCCTCGGGGCGAGCAGTACTTC
CATSPRGEQYF
>TRBV12-1|.|.|13|TRBJ1-5
TGTGCCAGCAGACGAGGGTGCAATCAGCCCCAGCATTTT
CASRRGCNQPQHF
>TRBV6-5|.|.|15|TRBJ2-7
TGTGCCAGCAGTCAACCCGGGACACCTTCCTACGAGCAGTACTTC
CASSQPGTPSYEQYF
>TRBV2|.|TRBD1|14|TRBJ1-1
TGTGCCAGCAGTACCGACAGGGCGGGCACTGAAGCTTTCTTT
CASSTDRAGTEAFF
>TRBV6-1|.|.|15|TRBJ1-6
TGTGCCAGCAGGACGGACAGCTCCTATAATTCACCCCTCCACTTT
CASRTDSSYNSPLHF
>TRBV18|.|.|15|TRBJ2-1
TGTGCCAGCTCATCGAACCGGGACAATTACAATGAGCAGTTCTTC
CASSSNRDNYNEQFF
>TRBV5-1|few|.|13|TRBJ2-2
TGCGCCAGCAGCTACGGACAGCCCGGGGAGCTGTTTTTT
CASSYGQPGELFF
>TRBV18|.|TRBD1|14|TRBJ1-2
TGTGCCAGCTCACCACAGGACAGGGGCTATGGCTACACCTTC
CASSPQDRGYGYTF
>TRBV6-4|.|TRBD2|15|TRBJ2-1
TGTGCCAGCAGTCAGACTTCTAGCGGGGAAAAAGAGCAGTTCTTC
CASSQTSSGEKEQFF
>TRBV1|.|.|15|TRBJ1-1
TGCACCAGCAGCCAAGAGGCCAGGGGGCATACTGAAGCTTTCTTT
CTSSQEARGHTEAFF
>TRBV28|.|TRBD1|15|TRBJ1-1
TGTGCCAGCAGTTACGGAGACAGGGGAACCACTGAAGCTTTCTTT
CASSYGDRGTTEAFF
>TRBV4-2|.|.|13|TRBJ2-3
TGTGCCAGCAGCCAAGATGCCCGGGATACGCAGTATTTT
CASSQDARDTQYF
>TRBV18|once|TRBD1|18|TRBJ1-2
TGTGCCAGCTCTACCACCGTTTGGGACAGGGTTTTGAGCTATGGCTACACCTTC
CASSTTVWDRVLSYGYTF
>TRBV6-1|.|.|15|TRBJ1-5
TGTGCCAGCAGTGAAGGAGGACAGAACAATCAGCCCCAGCATTTT
CASSEGGQNNQPQHF
>TRBV18|few|TRBD1|13|TRBJ2-7
TGTGCCAGCTCGCCAGGGGGCGGGTACGAGCAGTACTTC
CASSPGGGYEQYF
>TRBV7-9|.|.|13|TRBJ1-6
TGTGCCAGCAGAAACGTAGGGGATTCCCCCCTCCACTTT
CASRNVGDSPLHF
>TRBV5-1|few|.|15|TRBJ1-6
TGCGCCAGCAGCTTCGTGGCAGGGAATAATTCACCCCTCCACTTT
CASSFVAGNNSPLHF
>TRBV4-3|once|TRBD1|17|TRBJ2-7
TGCGCCAGCAGCCGGGAGTTGACCGGGACAGGCTCCTACGAGCAGTACTTC
CASSRELTGTGSYEQYF
>TRBV4-2|.|TRBD2|16|TRBJ2-3
TGTGCCAGCAGCCACCCATCCGGGGGGGGCCCAGATACGCAGTATTTT
CASSHPSGGGPDTQYF
>TRBV14|.|TRBD1|14|TRBJ1-1
TGTGCCAGCAGCCAATTACAGGGGACCACTGAAGCTTTCTTT
CASSQLQGTTEAFF
>TRBV5-6|.|.|17|TRBJ1-2
TGTGCCAGCAGCTTACGATGGAGGACAGCGGAGGCTAATGGCTACGCCTTC
CASSLRWRTAEANGYAF
>TRBV28|.|.|16|TRBJ2-5
TGTGCCAGCAGCCCTTCCCTTACTAGCTTCGGGGAGACCCAGTACTTC
CASSPSLTSFGETQYF
>TRBV6-1|once|.|15|TRBJ1-5
TGTGCCAGCAGTTTTGGGGCCATTAGCAATCAGCCCCAGCATTTT
CASSFGAISNQPQHF
>TRBV7-8|.|TRBD1|14|TRBJ2-7
TGTGCCAGCAGCTTAGTCGCAGGGGGCTACGAGCAGTACTTC
CASSLVAGGYEQYF
>TRBV29-1|.|.|14|TRBJ1-5
TGCAGCGTTTACGTGCAGGGTTGGGATCAGCCCCAGCATTTT
CSVYVQGWDQPQHF
>TRBV6-5|.|TRBD1|15|TRBJ2-1
TGTGCCATTGGATTTCGGGACAGGGTTCCCAATGAGCAGTTCTTC
CAIGFRDRVPNEQFF
>TRBV29-1|.|.|12|TRBJ1-1
TGCAGCGTTGGGGCCGGGAACACTGAAGCTTTCTTT
CSVGAGNTEAFF
>TRBV18|.|.|13|TRBJ2-7
TGTGCCAGCTCACCAGATATAGAATCCGAGCAGTACTTC
CASSPDIESEQYF
>TRBV2|.|.|14|TRBJ2-1
TGTGCCAGCAGTGATACAGGGTTGGGCAATGAGCAGTTCTTC
CASSDTGLGNEQFF
>TRBV5-1|.|.|16|TRBJ2-6
TGCGCCAGCAGCTTGGTGCCGGGCTCTGGGGCCAACGTCCTGACTTTC
CASSLVPGSGANVLTF
>TRBV29-1|.|TRBD1|11|TRBJ1-3
TGCAGACAGGGGACTGGAAACACCATATATTTT
CRQGTGNTIYF
>TRBV5-1|.|TRBD2|14|TRBJ2-1
TGCGCCAGCGGGACGGGGGGGCACGACAATGAGCAGTTCTTC
CASGTGGHDNEQFF
>TRBV7-2|.|.|15|TRBJ1-5
TGTGCCAGCAGCTTCCCCGGGGGGGAACTTCAGCCCCAGCATTTT
CASSFPGGELQPQHF
>TRBV6-4|few|.|14|TRBJ2-1
TGTGCCAGCAGTGAGTCGTATAACAGACGAGAGCAGTTCTTC
CASSESYNRREQFF
>TRBV6-5|once|.|14|TRBJ1-1
TGTGCCAGCAGTCCCTGGCGGGCGAACACTGAAGCTTTCTTT
CASSPWRANTEAFF
>TRBV19|.|TRBD1|16|TRBJ2-2
TGTGCCAGTAGTACTAAGGGACAGGGAGGTACCGGGGAGCTGTTTTTT
CASSTKGQGGTGELFF
>TRBV6-8|.|TRBD2|14|TRBJ2-7
TGTGCCAGCAGTTATGGGAGGGAGGAATACGAGCAGTACTTC
CASSYGREEYEQYF
>TRBV19|.|.|14|TRBJ1-6
TGTGCCAGTAGTATAGTCGTGCGTGGTTCACCCCTCCACTTT
CASSIVVRGSPLHF
>TRBV6-6|.|.|15|TRBJ1-1
TGTGCCAGCAGTTTCCCGGAGGGCCTAAACACTGAAGCTTTCTTT
CASSFPEGLNTEAFF
>TRBV18|few|.|15|TRBJ2-6
TGTGCCAGCTCAAGAGGGAGGACTGGGGCCAACGTCCTGACTTTC
CASSRGRTGANVLTF